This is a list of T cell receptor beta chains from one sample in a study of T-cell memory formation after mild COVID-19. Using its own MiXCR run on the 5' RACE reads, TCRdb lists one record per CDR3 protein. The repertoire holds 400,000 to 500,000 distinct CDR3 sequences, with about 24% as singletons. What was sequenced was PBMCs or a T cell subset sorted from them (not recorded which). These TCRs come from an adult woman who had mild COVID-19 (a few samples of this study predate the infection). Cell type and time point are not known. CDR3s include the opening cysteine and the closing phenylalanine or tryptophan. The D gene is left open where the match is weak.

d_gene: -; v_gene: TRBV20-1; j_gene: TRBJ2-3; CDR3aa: CSASGDTQYF
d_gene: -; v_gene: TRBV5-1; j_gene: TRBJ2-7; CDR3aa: CASATGSSYEQYF
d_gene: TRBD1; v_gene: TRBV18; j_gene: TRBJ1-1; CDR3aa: CASSPHRGAGTEAFF
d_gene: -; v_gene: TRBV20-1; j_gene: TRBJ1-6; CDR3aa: CSARLGPALSPLHF
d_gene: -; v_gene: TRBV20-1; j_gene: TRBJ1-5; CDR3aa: CSATGGNQPQHF
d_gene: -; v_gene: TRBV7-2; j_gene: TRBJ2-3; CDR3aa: CASSPTAGISTDTQYF
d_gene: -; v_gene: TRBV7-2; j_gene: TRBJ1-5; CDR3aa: CASSPEIGVSNQPQHF
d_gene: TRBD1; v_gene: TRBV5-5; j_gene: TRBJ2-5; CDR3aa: CASSLLGGARETQYF
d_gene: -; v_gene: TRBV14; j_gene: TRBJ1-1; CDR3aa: CASSQVAYSPTEAFF
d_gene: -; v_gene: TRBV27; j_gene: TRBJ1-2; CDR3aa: CASSSAATGYGYTF
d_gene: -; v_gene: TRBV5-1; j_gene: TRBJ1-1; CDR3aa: CASSLGGLKGNTEAFF
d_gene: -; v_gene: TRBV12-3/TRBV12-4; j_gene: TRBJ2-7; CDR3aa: CASRPGTSYEQYF
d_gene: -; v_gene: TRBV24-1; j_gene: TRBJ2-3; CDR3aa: CATSDPFGVSTDTQYF
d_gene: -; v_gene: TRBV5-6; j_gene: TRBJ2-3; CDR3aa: CASSLTLYPRVDTQYF
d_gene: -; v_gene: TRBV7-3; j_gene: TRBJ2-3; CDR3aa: CASSFKPENTQYF
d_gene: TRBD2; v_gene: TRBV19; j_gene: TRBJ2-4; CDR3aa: CASSTRTSGSLRAKNIQYF
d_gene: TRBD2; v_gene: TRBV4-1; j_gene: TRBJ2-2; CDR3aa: CASSQDASGADGYTGELFF
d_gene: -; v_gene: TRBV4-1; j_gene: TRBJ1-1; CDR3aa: CASSPTGGRSEAFF
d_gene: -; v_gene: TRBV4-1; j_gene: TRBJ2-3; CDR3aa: CASTPAGGRGNRTDTQYF
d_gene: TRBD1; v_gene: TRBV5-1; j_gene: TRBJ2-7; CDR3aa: CASSSSTGGIYEQYF
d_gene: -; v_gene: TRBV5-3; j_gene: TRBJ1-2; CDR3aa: CARSNLVQGSYGYTF
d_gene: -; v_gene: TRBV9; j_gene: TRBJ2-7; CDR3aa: CASSVVSGSSDEQYF
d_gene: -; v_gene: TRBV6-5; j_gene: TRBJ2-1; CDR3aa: CASSYGGVKQFF
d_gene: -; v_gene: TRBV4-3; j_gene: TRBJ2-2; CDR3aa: CASSPRQDSNTGELFF
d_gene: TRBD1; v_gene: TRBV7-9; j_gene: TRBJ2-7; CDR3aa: CASSSRGQSYEQYF
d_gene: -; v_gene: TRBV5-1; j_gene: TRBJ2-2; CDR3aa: CASSLSARIGELFF
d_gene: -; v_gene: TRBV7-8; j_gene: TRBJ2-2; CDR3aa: CASSLLEIVNTGELFF
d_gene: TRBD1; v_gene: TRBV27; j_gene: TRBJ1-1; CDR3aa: CASSWTGEGTEAFF
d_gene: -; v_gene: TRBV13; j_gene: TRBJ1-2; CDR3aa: CASSLGSPGRGYGYTF
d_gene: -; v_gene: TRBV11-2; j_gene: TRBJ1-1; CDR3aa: CASSLVEAVGAFF
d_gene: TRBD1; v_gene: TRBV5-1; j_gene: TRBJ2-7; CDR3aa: CASSLWTGGGYEQYF
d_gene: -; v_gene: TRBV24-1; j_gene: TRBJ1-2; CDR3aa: CATSESGLDGYTF
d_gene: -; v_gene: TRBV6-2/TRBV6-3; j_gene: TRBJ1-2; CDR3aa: CASNRQGLQGYTF
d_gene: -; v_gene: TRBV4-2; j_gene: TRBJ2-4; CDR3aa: CASSQDETTGNIQYF
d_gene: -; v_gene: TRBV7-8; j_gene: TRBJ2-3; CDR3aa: CASSLAFITVTTDTQYF
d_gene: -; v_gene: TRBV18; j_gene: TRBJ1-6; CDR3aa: CASSPNTGRSNSPLHF
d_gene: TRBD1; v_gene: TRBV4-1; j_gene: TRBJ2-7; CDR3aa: CASSQAQGAYEQYF
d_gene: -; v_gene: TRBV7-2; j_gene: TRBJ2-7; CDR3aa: CASSSGGRGPYEQYF
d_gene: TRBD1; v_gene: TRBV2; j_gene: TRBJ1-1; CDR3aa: CAGQGMNTEAFF
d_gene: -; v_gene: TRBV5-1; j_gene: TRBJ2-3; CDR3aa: CASSSRYGRGSTDTQYF
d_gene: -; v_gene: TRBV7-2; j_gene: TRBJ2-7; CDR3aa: CASSLVAGGISSYEQYF